This T cell receptor beta chain came from a study of blood T cell repertoires in COVID-19. On the study more broadly: Samples representing acute and convalescent COVID-19 were sourced from the United States, Italy and Spain.

Per the original methods: Reference gene primer amplification gave estimated nucleated cell counts. Measured with immunoSEQ multiplex PCR; TCRdb has only the in-frame clones, and not every one. For V, J and clone size, that table is used; D and trimming come from the DNA. The data show 160,000 or so clones, roughly 90% seen once. Trimming cost V 2 bases and J 5 bases, with 10 bases left between them. The V gene's germline CDR1 is SGHVS and CDR2 FQNEAQ. The CDR3 contains 13 residues. Cohort 3 donors were reported recovered after two negative PCRs, clearance, or symptom resolution. The V call is TRBV7-8, the J call TRBJ2-7, with a tentative D call TRBD2 (6 bases). The specimen sequenced was PBMCs or T cells enriched from blood (not recorded which). The receptor was isolated from a woman in her 50s who had recovered from COVID-19. Written as DNA, the CDR3 is TGTGCCAGCAGCTTAACGGCTAGCGACGAGCAGTACTTC. It yields the protein CASSLTASDEQYF. Based on the CDR3 plus reference TRBV7-8 and TRBJ2-7, the full variable domain is GAGVSQSPRYKVAKRGQDVALRCDPISGHVSLFWYQQALGQGPEFLTYFQNEAQLDKSGLPSDRFFAERPEGSVSTLKIQRTQQEDSAVYLCASSLTASDEQYFGPGTRLTVT.